This T cell receptor (beta chain) was sequenced during a study of early T cells in non-severe SARS-CoV-2 infection. Across the whole study: Sequenced material consisted of bulk RNA (from unsorted whole blood), and chains were unpaired.

Details on this clonotype: No antigen is known for it.

This CDR3 has 18 amino acids. The germline CDR1 and CDR2 sequences are SGHDT and YYEEEE. V shed 4 bases and J shed 8 bases, with 25 bases lying between them. Via MiXCR, TCRdb re-called the 5' RACE reads, giving one row per CDR3 protein. The sample includes fewer than 120,000 distinct CDR3 sequences, around 13% seen only once; the top ten take about 4%. Study-wide findings and caveats: Matching against VDJdb likely underestimated virus-specific expansions, favoring anti-spike CD8.

The origin of this receptor is an adult who was a healthcare worker with PCR-confirmed SARS-CoV-2 infection or an uninfected control (not recorded which). The sample here was whole blood, taken at baseline. This sequence joins TRBV5-6 and TRBJ1-6; possibly TRBD1 for D (5 bases). The CDR3 loop reads CASSPPRGDFLGDSPLHF. CDR3 DNA sequence: TGTGCCAGCAGCCCCCCGCGGGGGGACTTCCTGGGGGATTCACCCCTCCACTTT.